This T cell receptor (beta chain) was captured in a study of T-cell reconstitution after alpha-beta-depleted transplantation in children. Study-wide findings and caveats: Certain patients had high TCRbeta diversity at day 60, and it came from recipient T cells and thymic progenitors that survived. The study reportedly traced alpha-beta T cells about two months after transplant to several hundred expanded graft clones. A year had passed since transplant, and T-cell counts and diversity by then came mostly from newly produced T cells.

The TCRbeta library was prepared with unique molecular identifiers. TCRdb reprocessed the PCR reads via MiXCR and lists one record per CDR3 protein. The sample has about 980,000 distinct CDR3 sequences; about 26% are singletons. The CDR3 extends over 13 amino acids. Trimming took 7 bases from V and 2 from J, leaving 12 bases between them. The V gene's germline CDR1 is DFQATT and CDR2 SNEGSKA (reference sequence). This clonotype was counted a few times. Its antigen is not identified. This clonotype originated in a boy under two years old who had a stem cell transplant for SCID, so the T cells may come from the graft donor. The rearrangement uses TRBV20-1 and TRBJ1-5, with D unresolved. The sample consisted of PBMCs, mostly from graft donor cells, taken 360 days after TCRalphabeta/CD19-depleted stem cell transplant. This CDR3 is CSGRSAGNQPQHF. CDR3 DNA: TGCAGTGGGCGCAGTGCTGGCAATCAGCCCCAGCATTTT.